The 20 T cell receptor beta chains below were found in one sample sequenced in a study of shared clonotypes between healthy human individuals. Produced via immunoSEQ multiplex PCR; TCRdb's table is partial and in-frame only. The sample holds 850,000 to 1,200,000 clones, about 80% seen once. Material for sequencing was memory CD4+ T cells sorted from blood. Regarding subset: CD45RA-negative fraction. The receptor set was obtained from a man aged 18 to 35 in good health.

With respect to this clone: A read error may be the cause here, since a much bigger clone is one base away. V is TRBV7-8 and J is TRBJ1-1; D is unresolved. Deletions cut 3 bases from V and 5 bases from J, with 7 bases between. Per germline, CDR1 SGHVS and CDR2 FQNEAQ. The CDR3 has 12 residues. This CDR3 is CASSFPGTEAFF. The CDR3 DNA reads as TGTGCCAGCAGCTTCCCCGGGACTGAAGCTTTCTTT.

V is TRBV7-9 and J is TRBJ2-3, with TRBD2 matching over 10 bases. The germline gives CDR1 SEHNR, CDR2 FQNEAQ (reference sequence). The CDR3 is made up of 15 amino acids. J gave up 3 bases and V 8 bases, and 8 bases lay outside the gene matches. The CDR3 DNA follows: TGTGCCAGCCTACTAGGGACTAGCGCAACAGATACGCAGTATTTT. It translates to CASLLGTSATDTQYF.

In this sample, this clone turned up a few times. The V gene is TRBV6-5, the J gene TRBJ1-4; 8 bases agree with TRBD1. CDR3 length: 14 amino acids. The germline CDR1 and CDR2 sequences are MNHEY and SVGAGI. Unmatched junction bases numbered 4, after V lost 4 bases and J lost 6 bases. CDR3 sequence (DNA): TGTGCCAGCAGTTCCTGGACAGGGTATGAAAAACTGTTTTTT. It specifies CASSSWTGYEKLFF.

A single count supports this clone. The V and J genes are TRBV10-2 and TRBJ2-6; no clear D. Germline values: CDR1 WSHSY, CDR2 SAAADI. V was trimmed by 9 bases and J by 1 base, leaving 4 bases between them. The CDR3 has 12 amino acids. As DNA, the CDR3 is TGCGCCAGTGAATCTGGGGCCAACGTCCTGACTTTC. This codes for CASESGANVLTF.

This chain links TRBV7-2 with TRBJ2-3; the match to TRBD1 covers 7 bases. V trimming: 5 bases; J trimming: 1 base; junction bases outside the gene matches: 9. This CDR3 is built from 16 residues. In germline, CDR1 is SGHTA, CDR2 FQGNSA. CDR3 DNA: TGTGCCAGCAGCGTAAACAGGGGTGCGGGCACAGATACGCAGTATTTT. This sequence encodes CASSVNRGAGTDTQYF.

This clone was counted between two and nine times. V is TRBV15 and J is TRBJ1-5; the D is unclear. The V and J ends lost 0 bases and 1 base respectively, with 7 bases between them. The CDR3 has 15 residues. Germline-derived CDR1 and CDR2 are LNHNV and YYDKDF (reference sequence). The CDR3, as DNA: TGTGCCACCAGCAGAGACAATCAAAGCAATCAGCCCCAGCATTTT. Its translation: CATSRDNQSNQPQHF.

This rearrangement joins TRBV7-9 to TRBJ1-4; 8 bases match TRBD1. This CDR3 comprises 15 residues. Germline V gene lookup returns CDR1 SEHNR and CDR2 FQNEAQ (reference sequence). V dropped 5 bases and J dropped 8; count of bases not matched to a gene: 10. In DNA, the CDR3 is TGTGCCAGCAGCCTGGGGGACAGGAGGGACGAAAAACTGTTTTTT. It codes for CASSLGDRRDEKLFF.

In this sample, this clone turned up once. The chain carries TRBV6-5 and TRBJ2-5; no firm D call. The DNA end is more similar to TRBJ2-7, so the J call may be wrong. From germline, CDR1 is MNHEY and CDR2 SVGAGI. CDR3 length: 14 residues. CDR3 region: CASSNLDGSYEQYF. As DNA, the CDR3 is TGTGCCAGCAGTAACCTGGACGGCTCCTACGAGCAGTACTTC.

This clone was counted between two and nine times. Additional DNA sequences in this sample encode the identical CDR3. The chain joins TRBV18 to TRBJ2-1; D perhaps matches TRBD2 (5 bases). V lost 3 bases and J lost 9, with 12 bases in between. CDR1 is KGHSH and CDR2 is LQKENI in the germline V gene. This CDR3 spans 13 amino acids. Here the CDR3 reads CASSPQAEGEQFF. CDR3 nucleotides: TGTGCCAGCTCACCCCAGGCTGAGGGTGAGCAGTTCTTC.

The rearrangement joins TRBV6-1 to TRBJ2-1, with D unclear. The CDR3 runs to 14 residues. The V gene's germline CDR1 is MNHNS and CDR2 SASEGT. V lost 2 bases, J lost 5 bases, and 10 bases lay in between. CDR3 amino acids: CASSERTLDNEQFF. The CDR3 coding sequence is TGTGCCAGCAGTGAAAGGACGCTAGACAATGAGCAGTTCTTC.

Worth noting for this clone: Germline and junction disagree at one end, which may indicate a read error. The V gene is TRBV11-2, the J gene TRBJ2-7; 7 nucleotides match TRBD2. This CDR3 has 12 amino acids. The V gene's germline CDR1 is SGHAT and CDR2 FQNNGV. CDR3 nucleotides: TGTGCCAGCACCTTGGGCGGGGGAGCGGTGCGGTTC. This codes for CASTLGGGAVRF. Together with reference TRBV11-2 and TRBJ2-7, the CDR3 gives the full variable domain: EAGVAQSPRYKIIEKRQSVAFWCNPISGHATLYWYQQILGQGPKLLIQFQNNGVVDDSQLPKDRFSAERLKGVDSTLKIQPAKLEDSAVYLCASTLGGGAVRFGPGTRLTVT.

V and J are TRBV10-3 and TRBJ2-2; TRBD1 is a possible D gene (5 bases). The CDR3 is made up of 12 amino acids. The germline V gene encodes CDR1 ENHRY and CDR2 SYGVKD. The germline V and J ends were trimmed by 6 bases and 4 bases, with 6 bases remaining between them. Here the CDR3 DNA reads TGTGCCATCAGAGGGGCCACCGGGGAGCTGTTTTTT. Translated: CAIRGATGELFF.

This clone was counted only a few times. The gene calls are TRBV2 and TRBJ2-3, with a tentative D call TRBD1 (6 bases). V was pared by 4 bases and J by 9 bases, with 20 bases between. This CDR3 has 15 residues. Germline V gives CDR1 SNHLY, CDR2 FYNNEI. In DNA, the CDR3 is TGTGCCAGCAGTGGTGCTACAGGGTCAGCAGGCACGCAGTATTTT. Translating it yields CASSGATGSAGTQYF.

CDR3 region: CASRFQEGFNYGYTF. CDR3 sequence (DNA): TGTGCCAGCAGGTTTCAGGAGGGATTTAACTATGGCTACACCTTC. V usage is TRBV2 and J usage is TRBJ1-2; D not resolved. Germline CDR1 is SNHLY and CDR2 is FYNNEI. CDR3 size: 15 residues. The germline V and J ends were trimmed by 6 bases and 1 base, with 15 bases remaining between them.

This chain links TRBV19 with TRBJ2-2; D call uncertain. This CDR3 comprises 15 residues. Germline lookup yields CDR1 LNHDA and CDR2 SQIVND (reference sequence). The V end lost 10 bases, the J end lost 4 bases, and 19 bases lay between the germline ends. The CDR3: CATSREAPSTGELFF. The CDR3 DNA reads TGTGCCACCTCTAGAGAGGCGCCTTCCACCGGGGAGCTGTTTTTT.

V gene TRBV6-5 combines with J gene TRBJ1-2; 10 nucleotides agree with TRBD1. Germline V gene sequence: CDR1 MNHEY, CDR2 SVGAGI. The trim removed 6 bases at V and 7 bases at J, leaving 8 bases unmatched. CDR3 length: 14 residues. CDR3 nucleotide sequence: TGTGCCAGCAGCCTCGACAGGGGGCTGATTGGCTACACCTTC. Protein product: CASSLDRGLIGYTF.

This chain links TRBV14 with TRBJ2-7; 9 nucleotides agree with TRBD1. The CDR3 loop spans 16 amino acids. From germline, CDR1 is SGHDN and CDR2 FVKESK. V trimming: 3 bases; J trimming: 3 bases; junction bases outside the gene matches: 9. The CDR3 spells CASSQGDRATDYEQYF. CDR3 DNA: TGTGCCAGCAGCCAGGGGGACAGGGCTACGGACTACGAGCAGTACTTC.

This chain links TRBV30 with TRBJ2-5; TRBD1 matches 7 bases. The trim removed 5 bases at V and 7 bases at J, leaving 19 bases unmatched. CDR3 length: 16 residues. Germline CDR1 and CDR2: GTSNPN and SVGIG (reference sequence). The CDR3 here is CAWSGRADRVIGTQYF. Written as DNA, the CDR3 is TGTGCCTGGTCTGGTAGGGCAGACAGGGTGATTGGGACCCAGTACTTC.

The chain carries TRBV6-5 and TRBJ1-6; D gene ambiguous. The CDR3 consists of 15 residues. Germline lookup yields CDR1 MNHEY and CDR2 SVGAGI. Trimming left V 6 bases short and J 3 bases short, with 12 bases between. The CDR3 DNA is TGTGCCAGCAGCCCCCCAGCAGGCTATAATTCACCCCTCCACTTT. It yields the protein CASSPPAGYNSPLHF.

This sequence joins TRBV30 and TRBJ1-1; D is perhaps TRBD1 (6 bases). V gave up 4 bases and J gave up 11 bases, with 17 bases separating them. CDR1 is GTSNPN and CDR2 is SVGIG in the germline V gene (reference sequence). This CDR3 contains 12 residues. CDR3 region: CAWNGGAVGAFF. DNA for the CDR3: TGTGCCTGGAATGGGGGGGCAGTGGGCGCTTTCTTT.